The clone carrying this TCR beta chain showed up just once. The data stem from a study of OX40 agonist ivuxolimab in advanced cancers. The assay was immunoSEQ multiplex PCR, and TCRdb's table has in-frame clones only and misses some. The sample contains approximately 66,000 clones, 75% to 90% of which appear only once. The CDR3 sequence is 13 residues long. The V and J ends lost 3 bases and 11 bases respectively, with 14 bases between them. Germline V gives CDR1 SEHNR, CDR2 FQNEAQ (reference sequence). J is TRBJ1-5 and V is TRBV7-9; D is unclear. Sequences were derived from CD4+ or CD8+ T cells sorted from blood, sampled in a trial of the OX40 agonist ivuxolimab. The source of this sequence is an adult with an advanced solid tumor such as melanoma, head and neck, liver or kidney cancer. DNA of the CDR3: TGTGCCAGCAGCTTTGAGACACCTTCTTCCCAGCATTTT. This codes for CASSFETPSSQHF. Full variable domain (remainder filled in from reference TRBV7-9 and TRBJ1-5): DTGVSQNPRHKITKRGQNVTFRCDPISEHNRLYWYRQTLGQGPEFLTYFQNEAQLEKSRLLSDRFSAERPKGSFSTLEIQRTEQGDSAMYLCASSFETPSSQHFGDGTRLSIL.